What follows are 15 T cell receptor beta chains derived from one specimen sequenced in a study of shared clonotypes between healthy human individuals. Sequencing used immunoSEQ multiplex PCR; TCRdb keeps in-frame clones, though not all of them. The sample contains around 2,000,000 clones, 85% to 95% of which appear only once. Input material: naive CD4+ T cells sorted from blood. Noted subset: CD45RA+ positively selected. These receptors originate from a man younger than 30 in good health.

The CDR3 sequence is CASSSSSEGHGYTF. In nucleotides, the CDR3 is TGTGCCAGCAGCTCCTCGTCCGAGGGGCATGGCTACACCTTC. J is TRBJ1-2 and V is TRBV7-9, with D possibly being TRBD1 (5 bases). The V gene lost 4 bases and the J gene lost 6 bases, with 15 bases spanning the gap. The CDR3 runs to 14 residues. The germline CDR1 and CDR2 sequences are SEHNR and FQNEAQ (reference sequence).

The table lists this clone with a count of one. This sequence joins TRBV4-2 and TRBJ2-7, with a possible D match to TRBD1 (6 bases). The length of the CDR3 is 13 residues. V was cut by 4 bases and J by 2 bases, with 9 bases left in between. CDR1 LGHNA and CDR2 YNFKEQ come from the germline V gene. The CDR3 reads CASSRQEAYEQYF. For the CDR3, the DNA is TGTGCCAGCAGCCGACAGGAAGCCTACGAGCAGTACTTC.

This clone was seen once. V gene TRBV9 combines with J gene TRBJ2-7; 9 bases agree with TRBD1. The CDR3 is 14 amino acids. Germline V gene data show CDR1 as SGDLS and CDR2 as YYNGEE. V shed 3 bases, J shed 6 bases, and the junction held 7 bases outside the gene matches. The CDR3 sequence is CASSEGTGKGEQYF. The CDR3 region has the DNA TGTGCCAGCAGCGAGGGGACAGGGAAAGGCGAGCAGTACTTC.

The chain joins TRBV11-3 to TRBJ2-1; tentative D call: TRBD1 (6 bases). V lost 4 bases and J 4 bases, leaving 8 bases between the germline ends. The CDR3 has 13 amino acids. Looked up from germline, CDR1 is SGHNT and CDR2 is YENEEA. CDR3 sequence reads: CASSWTVYNEQFF. CDR3 in DNA: TGTGCCAGCAGCTGGACAGTATACAATGAGCAGTTCTTC. Combining the CDR3 with reference TRBV11-3 and TRBJ2-1 gives the whole variable domain EAGVVQSPRYKIIEKKQPVAFWCNPISGHNTLYWYLQNLGQGPELLIRYENEEAVDDSQLPKDRFSAERLKGVDSTLKIQPAELGDSAVYLCASSWTVYNEQFFGPGTRLTVL.

This chain connects TRBV7-9 to TRBJ1-1; 7 nucleotides match TRBD1. Trimming at V came to 6 bases and at J to 8 bases, leaving 6 bases not matched to a gene. This CDR3 region has 12 residues. Germline values: CDR1 SEHNR, CDR2 FQNEAQ (reference sequence). CDR3 residues: CASRRQGPEAFF. The CDR3 nucleotides are TGTGCCAGCAGACGACAGGGACCAGAAGCTTTCTTT.

This clone came up once. V is TRBV5-1 and J is TRBJ1-1, with TRBD1 identical over 12 bases. Trimming at V came to 1 base and at J to 4 bases, leaving 8 bases not matched to a gene. This CDR3 region has 17 residues. The germline CDR1 and CDR2 sequences are SGHRS and YFSETQ. The CDR3 DNA follows: TGCGCCAGCAGCTTGTTCGGGACAGGGGGCGCGGGCACTGAAGCTTTCTTT. Its protein product is CASSLFGTGGAGTEAFF. The full variable domain, completed using reference TRBV5-1 and TRBJ1-1, is KAGVTQTPRYLIKTRGQQVTLSCSPISGHRSVSWYQQTPGQGLQFLFEYFSETQRNKGNFPGRFSGRQFSNSRSEMNVSTLELGDSALYLCASSLFGTGGAGTEAFFGQGTRLTVV.

V and J are TRBV4-2 and TRBJ2-3; TRBD2 matches 8 bases. After removal of 0 bases from V and 2 bases from J, the junction contained 4 bases not matched to a gene. This CDR3 contains 16 residues. Germline V gives CDR1 LGHNA, CDR2 YNFKEQ. Here the CDR3 DNA reads TGTGCCAGCAGCCAAGAAGTAGCGGGACCCACAGATACGCAGTATTTT. It translates to CASSQEVAGPTDTQYF.

The genes are TRBV12-2 and TRBJ1-2. TRBV12-2 is a recognized pseudogene. The CDR3 is 19 amino acids. The CDR3 here is CASRLGPARAGRDPYGYTF. The CDR3 coding sequence is TGTGCAAGTCGCTTAGGTCCTGCTCGGGCCGGCCGGGACCCCTATGGCTACACCTTC.

The V and J genes are TRBV5-1 and TRBJ1-5, with D possibly TRBD1 on 5 matching bases. The CDR3 has 14 amino acids. Germline V gene lookup returns CDR1 SGHRS and CDR2 YFSETQ. The V and J ends lost 0 bases and 6 bases respectively, with 10 bases between them. The CDR3 spells CASSLEQGSQPQHF. CDR3 nucleotide sequence: TGCGCCAGCAGCTTGGAGCAGGGCTCTCAGCCCCAGCATTTT.

The V and J genes are TRBV5-4 and TRBJ2-7; TRBD1 matches 7 bases. CDR3 size: 13 residues. V was pared by 3 bases and J by 2 bases, with 2 bases of the junction left unmatched. Germline CDR1 reads SGHNT; CDR2 reads YYREEE (reference sequence). DNA of the CDR3: TGTGCCAGCAGCTCGGACAGGCCCTACGAGCAGTACTTC. Protein: CASSSDRPYEQYF. The entire variable domain, with the rest obtained from reference TRBV5-4 and TRBJ2-7, is as follows: ETGVTQSPTHLIKTRGQQVTLRCSSQSGHNTVSWYQQALGQGPQFIFQYYREEENGRGNFPPRFSGLQFPNYSSELNVNALELDDSALYLCASSSDRPYEQYFGPGTRLTVT.

This rearrangement joins TRBV4-2 to TRBJ2-3, with 7 bases aligning to TRBD1. The CDR3 is 15 amino acids. V lost 3 bases, J lost 1 base, and 4 bases stayed unmatched. CDR1 LGHNA and CDR2 YNFKEQ come from the germline V gene. The CDR3 nucleotides are TGTGCCAGCAGCCACCCCGGGACAGGCACAGATACGCAGTATTTT. Translated, it gives CASSHPGTGTDTQYF.

The chain employs TRBV25-1 and TRBJ1-5, with D tentatively TRBD1 (6 bases). This CDR3 is built from 14 residues. Between the trimmed V and J ends, which lost 4 bases and 6 bases, there was a span of 13 bases. Per the germline V gene, CDR1 is MGHDK and CDR2 is SYGVNS. The CDR3 loop is CASSGAKGGQPQHF. CDR3 sequence (DNA): TGTGCCAGCAGTGGTGCAAAGGGGGGTCAGCCCCAGCATTTT. Using reference TRBV25-1 and TRBJ1-5 for the parts outside the CDR3, the full variable domain is EADIYQTPRYLVIGTGKKITLECSQTMGHDKMYWYQQDPGMELHLIHYSYGVNSTEKGDLSSESTVSRIRTEHFPLTLESARPSHTSQYLCASSGAKGGQPQHFGDGTRLSIL.

V usage is TRBV4-2 and J usage is TRBJ2-6, with 8 bases lining up with TRBD1. This CDR3 contains 15 residues. Per germline, CDR1 LGHNA and CDR2 YNFKEQ. V lost 3 bases to trimming and J lost 2 bases; unmatched junction nucleotides: 0. CDR3 sequence: CASSQTGAGANVLTF. The DNA of the CDR3 is TGTGCCAGCAGCCAGACAGGGGCTGGGGCCAACGTCCTGACTTTC.

The CDR3 DNA is TGTGCCAGCAGACCGTCGGAGGTCAGGGGCCTTTCGCAGTTCTTC. Translated, it gives CASRPSEVRGLSQFF. The V and J genes are TRBV7-9 and TRBJ2-1; possible D gene TRBD1, 6 bases. The V end lost 6 bases, the J end lost 12 bases, and 24 bases lay between the germline ends. The germline V gene encodes CDR1 SEHNR and CDR2 FQNEAQ (reference sequence). This CDR3 is 15 amino acids long.

The count of this clone is one. CDR3: CASSPRARINEKLFF. The CDR3 DNA follows: TGTGCCAGCAGTCCCAGGGCACGGATTAATGAAAAACTGTTTTTT. The chain couples TRBV28 to TRBJ1-4; D is possibly TRBD1 (5 bases). Trimming stripped 5 bases from V and 4 bases from J, with 14 bases between. The CDR3 totals 15 residues. Germline CDR1 and CDR2: MDHEN and SYDVKM.